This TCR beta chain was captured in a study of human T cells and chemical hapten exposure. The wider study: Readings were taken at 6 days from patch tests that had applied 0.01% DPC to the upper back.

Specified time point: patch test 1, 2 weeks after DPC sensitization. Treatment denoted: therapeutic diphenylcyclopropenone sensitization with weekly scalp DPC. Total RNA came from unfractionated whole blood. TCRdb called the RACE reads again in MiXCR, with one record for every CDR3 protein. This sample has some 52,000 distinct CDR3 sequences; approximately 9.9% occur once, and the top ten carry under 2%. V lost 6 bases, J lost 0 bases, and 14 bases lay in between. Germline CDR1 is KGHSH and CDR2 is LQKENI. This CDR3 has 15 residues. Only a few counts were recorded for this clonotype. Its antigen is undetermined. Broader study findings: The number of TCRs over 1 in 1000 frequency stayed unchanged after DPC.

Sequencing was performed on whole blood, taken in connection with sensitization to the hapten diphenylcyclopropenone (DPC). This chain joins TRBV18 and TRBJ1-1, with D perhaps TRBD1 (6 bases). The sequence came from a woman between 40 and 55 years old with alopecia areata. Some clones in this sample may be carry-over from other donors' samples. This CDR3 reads CASSPSGAMNTEAFF. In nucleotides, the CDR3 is TGTGCCAGCTCCCCCTCAGGGGCCATGAACACTGAAGCTTTCTTT.